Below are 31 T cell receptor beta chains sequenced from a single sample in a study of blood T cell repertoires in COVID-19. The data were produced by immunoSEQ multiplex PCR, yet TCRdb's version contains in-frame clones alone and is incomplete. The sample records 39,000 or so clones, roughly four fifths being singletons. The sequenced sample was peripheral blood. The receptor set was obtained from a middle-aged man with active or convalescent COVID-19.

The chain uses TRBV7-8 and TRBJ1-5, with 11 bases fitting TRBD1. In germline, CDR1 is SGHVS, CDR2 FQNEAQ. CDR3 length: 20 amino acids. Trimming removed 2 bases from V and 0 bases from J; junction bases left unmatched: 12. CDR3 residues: CASSLPGWTGGDYSNQPQHF. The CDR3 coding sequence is TGTGCCAGCAGCTTACCTGGATGGACAGGGGGCGATTATAGCAATCAGCCCCAGCATTTT.

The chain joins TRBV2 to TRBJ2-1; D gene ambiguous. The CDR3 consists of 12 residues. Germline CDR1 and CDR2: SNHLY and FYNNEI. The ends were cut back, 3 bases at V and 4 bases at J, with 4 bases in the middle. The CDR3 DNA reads TGTGCCAGCAGTGAGACATACAATGAGCAGTTCTTC. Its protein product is CASSETYNEQFF. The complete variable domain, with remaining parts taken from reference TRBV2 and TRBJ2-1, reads EPEVTQTPSHQVTQMGQEVILRCVPISNHLYFYWYRQILGQKVEFLVSFYNNEISEKSEIFDDQFSVERPDGSNFTLKIRSTKLEDSAMYFCASSETYNEQFFGPGTRLTVL.

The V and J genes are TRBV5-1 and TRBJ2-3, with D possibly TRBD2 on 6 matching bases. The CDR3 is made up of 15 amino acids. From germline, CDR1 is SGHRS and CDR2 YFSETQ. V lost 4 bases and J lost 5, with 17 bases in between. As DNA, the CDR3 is TGCGCCAGCAGCCCCCGGGACGGAGGGATAGATACGCAGTATTTT. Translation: CASSPRDGGIDTQYF.

The CDR3 nucleotides read TGTGCCAGCAGCCCCCGTCGGCAGGGCACAGATACGCAGTATTTT. Translation: CASSPRRQGTDTQYF. V gene TRBV21-1 combines with J gene TRBJ2-3; the table's D gene call, TRBD1, was not cross checked with the DNA. TRBV21-1 counts as a pseudogene. The CDR3 sequence is 15 residues long.

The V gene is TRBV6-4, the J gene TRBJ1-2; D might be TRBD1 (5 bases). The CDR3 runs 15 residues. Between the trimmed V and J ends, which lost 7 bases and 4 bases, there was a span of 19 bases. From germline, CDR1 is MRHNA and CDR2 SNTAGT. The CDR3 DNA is TGTGCCAGCACTCCCCGGTCCGGGGGTGGCTATGGCTACACCTTC. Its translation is CASTPRSGGGYGYTF.

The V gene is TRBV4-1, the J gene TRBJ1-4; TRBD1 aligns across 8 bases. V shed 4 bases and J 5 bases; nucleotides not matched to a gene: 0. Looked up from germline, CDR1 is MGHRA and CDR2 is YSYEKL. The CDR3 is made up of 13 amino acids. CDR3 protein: CASSRTGNEKLFF. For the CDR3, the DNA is TGCGCCAGCAGCCGGACAGGGAATGAAAAACTGTTTTTT.

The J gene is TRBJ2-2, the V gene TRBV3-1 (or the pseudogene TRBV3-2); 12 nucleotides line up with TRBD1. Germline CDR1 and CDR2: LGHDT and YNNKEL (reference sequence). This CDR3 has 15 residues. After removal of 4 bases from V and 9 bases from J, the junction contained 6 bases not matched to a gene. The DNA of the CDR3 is TGTGCCAGCAGCCCCCCGGGACAGGGGGCCTGGGAGCTGTTTTTT. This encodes CASSPPGQGAWELFF.

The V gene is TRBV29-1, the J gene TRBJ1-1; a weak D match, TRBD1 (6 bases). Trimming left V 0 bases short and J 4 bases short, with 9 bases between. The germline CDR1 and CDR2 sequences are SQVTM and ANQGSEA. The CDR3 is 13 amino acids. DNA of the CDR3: TGCAGCGTTGAAGATCGGGGGGCCACTGAAGCTTTCTTT. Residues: CSVEDRGATEAFF. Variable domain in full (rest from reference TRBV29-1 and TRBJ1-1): SAVISQKPSRDICQRGTSLTIQCQVDSQVTMMFWYRQQPGQSLTLIATANQGSEATYESGFVIDKFPISRPNLTFSTLTVSNMSPEDSSIYLCSVEDRGATEAFFGQGTRLTVV.

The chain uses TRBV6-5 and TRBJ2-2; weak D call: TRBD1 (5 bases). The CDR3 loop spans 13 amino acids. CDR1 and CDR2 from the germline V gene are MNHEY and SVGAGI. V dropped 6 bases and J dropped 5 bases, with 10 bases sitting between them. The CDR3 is CASSGQKTGELFF. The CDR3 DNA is TGTGCCAGCAGCGGACAAAAAACCGGGGAGCTGTTTTTT.

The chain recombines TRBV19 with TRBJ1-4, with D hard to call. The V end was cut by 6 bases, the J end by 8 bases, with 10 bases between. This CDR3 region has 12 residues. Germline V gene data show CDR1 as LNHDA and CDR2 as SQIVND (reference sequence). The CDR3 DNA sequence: TGTGCCAGTAGCCCGAGGAGAGAAAAACTGTTTTTT. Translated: CASSPRREKLFF.

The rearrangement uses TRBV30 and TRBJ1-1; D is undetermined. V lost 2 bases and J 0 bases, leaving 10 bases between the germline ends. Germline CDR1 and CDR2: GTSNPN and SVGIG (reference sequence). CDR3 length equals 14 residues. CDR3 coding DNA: TGTGCCTGGAGTCACAGCGGTATGAACACTGAAGCTTTCTTT. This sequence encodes CAWSHSGMNTEAFF.

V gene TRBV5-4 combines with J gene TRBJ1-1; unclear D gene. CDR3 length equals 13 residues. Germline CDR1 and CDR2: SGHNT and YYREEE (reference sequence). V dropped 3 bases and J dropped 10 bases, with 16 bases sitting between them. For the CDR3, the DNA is TGTGCCAGCAGCTGGGTTACGCAGACTCTAGCTTTCTTT. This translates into CASSWVTQTLAFF.

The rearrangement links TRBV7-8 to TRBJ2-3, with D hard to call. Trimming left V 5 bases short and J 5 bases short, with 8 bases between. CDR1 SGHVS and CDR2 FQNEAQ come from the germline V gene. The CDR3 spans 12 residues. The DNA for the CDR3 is TGTGCCAGCAGCCCTAAGCAAGATACGCAGTATTTT. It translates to CASSPKQDTQYF.

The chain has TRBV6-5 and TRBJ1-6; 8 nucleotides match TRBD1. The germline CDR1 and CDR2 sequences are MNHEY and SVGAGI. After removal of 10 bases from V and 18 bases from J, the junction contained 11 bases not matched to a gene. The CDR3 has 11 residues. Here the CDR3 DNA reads TGTGCCACCCAGGGGGCCATGGGCCACCACTTT. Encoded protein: CATQGAMGHHF.

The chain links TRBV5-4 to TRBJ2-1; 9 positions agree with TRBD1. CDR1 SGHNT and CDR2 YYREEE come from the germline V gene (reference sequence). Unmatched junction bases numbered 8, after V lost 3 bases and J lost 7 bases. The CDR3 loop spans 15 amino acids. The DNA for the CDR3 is TGTGCCAGCAGCTCCCGGGACAGGGTCTTTAATGAGCAGTTCTTC. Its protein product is CASSSRDRVFNEQFF.

The CDR3 loop reads CASSLTGQGNSGANVLTF. The CDR3 coding sequence is TGTGCCAGCAGTTTAACCGGACAGGGAAACTCTGGGGCCAACGTCCTGACTTTC. The chain uses TRBV27 and TRBJ2-6; TRBD1 matches at 8 bases. V shed 2 bases and J 0 bases; nucleotides not matched to a gene: 6. Germline CDR1 MNHEY, CDR2 SMNVEV (reference sequence). This CDR3 region has 18 residues.

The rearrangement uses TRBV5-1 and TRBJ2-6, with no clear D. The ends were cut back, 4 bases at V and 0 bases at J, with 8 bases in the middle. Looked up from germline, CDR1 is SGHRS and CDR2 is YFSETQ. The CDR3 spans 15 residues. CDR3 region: CASSPDFSGANVLTF. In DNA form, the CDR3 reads TGCGCCAGCAGCCCCGACTTCTCTGGGGCCAACGTCCTGACTTTC. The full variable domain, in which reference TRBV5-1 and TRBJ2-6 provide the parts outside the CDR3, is KAGVTQTPRYLIKTRGQQVTLSCSPISGHRSVSWYQQTPGQGLQFLFEYFSETQRNKGNFPGRFSGRQFSNSRSEMNVSTLELGDSALYLCASSPDFSGANVLTFGAGSRLTVL.

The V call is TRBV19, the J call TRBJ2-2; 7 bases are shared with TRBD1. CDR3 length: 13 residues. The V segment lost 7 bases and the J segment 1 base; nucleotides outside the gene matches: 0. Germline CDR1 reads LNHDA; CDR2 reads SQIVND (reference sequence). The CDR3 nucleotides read TGTGCCAGTAACAGGGGGAACACCGGGGAGCTGTTTTTT. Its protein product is CASNRGNTGELFF. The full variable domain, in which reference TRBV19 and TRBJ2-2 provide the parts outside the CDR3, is DGGITQSPKYLFRKEGQNVTLSCEQNLNHDAMYWYRQDPGQGLRLIYYSQIVNDFQKGDIAEGYSVSREKKESFPLTVTSAQKNPTAFYLCASNRGNTGELFFGEGSRLTVL.

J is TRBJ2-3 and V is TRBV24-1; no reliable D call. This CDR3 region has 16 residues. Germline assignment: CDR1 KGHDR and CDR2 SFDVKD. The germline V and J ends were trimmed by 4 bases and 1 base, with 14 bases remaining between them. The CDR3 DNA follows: TGTGCCACCAGTGACGCACCAGTCGCCCGCACAGATACGCAGTATTTT. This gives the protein CATSDAPVARTDTQYF.

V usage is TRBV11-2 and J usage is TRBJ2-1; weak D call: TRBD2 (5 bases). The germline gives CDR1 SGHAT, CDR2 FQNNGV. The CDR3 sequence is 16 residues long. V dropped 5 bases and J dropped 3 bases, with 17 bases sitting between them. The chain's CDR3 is CASSPRGSVGYNEQFF. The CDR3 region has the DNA TGTGCCAGCAGCCCCCGGGGTAGCGTGGGCTACAATGAGCAGTTCTTC.

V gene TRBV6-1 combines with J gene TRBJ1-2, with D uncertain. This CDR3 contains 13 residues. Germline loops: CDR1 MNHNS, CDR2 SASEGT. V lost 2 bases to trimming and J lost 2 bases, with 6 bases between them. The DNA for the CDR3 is TGTGCCAGCAGTGAACAGGTGAACTATGGCTACACCTTC. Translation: CASSEQVNYGYTF.

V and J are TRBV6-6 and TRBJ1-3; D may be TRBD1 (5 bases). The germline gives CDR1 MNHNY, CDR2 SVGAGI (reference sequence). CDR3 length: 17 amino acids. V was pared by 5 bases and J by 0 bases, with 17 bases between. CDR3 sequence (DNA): TGTGCCAGCAGTCCCCCGGCGGGGGTATACTCTGGAAACACCATATATTTT. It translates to CASSPPAGVYSGNTIYF.

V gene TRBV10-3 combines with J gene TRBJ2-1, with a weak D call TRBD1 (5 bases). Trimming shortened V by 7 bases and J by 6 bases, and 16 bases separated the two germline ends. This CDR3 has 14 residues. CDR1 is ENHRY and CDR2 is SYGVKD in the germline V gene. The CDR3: CAITRTSQGNEQFF. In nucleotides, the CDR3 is TGTGCCATCACAAGAACGAGCCAGGGCAATGAGCAGTTCTTC.

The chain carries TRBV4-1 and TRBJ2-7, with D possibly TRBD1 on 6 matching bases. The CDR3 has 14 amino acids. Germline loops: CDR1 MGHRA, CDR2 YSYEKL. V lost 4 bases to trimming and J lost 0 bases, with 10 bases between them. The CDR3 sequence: CASSRPGDSYEQYF. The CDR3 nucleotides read TGCGCCAGCAGCCGCCCAGGGGACTCCTACGAGCAGTACTTC.

The CDR3 sequence: CSVKDRGTEAFF. CDR3 sequence (DNA): TGCAGCGTGAAGGACAGGGGCACTGAAGCTTTCTTT. The chain employs TRBV29-1 and TRBJ1-1; 9 bases are a match to TRBD1. CDR3 length: 12 amino acids. Trimming took 6 bases from V and 4 from J; bases not matched to a gene: 3. Germline-derived CDR1 and CDR2 are SQVTM and ANQGSEA.

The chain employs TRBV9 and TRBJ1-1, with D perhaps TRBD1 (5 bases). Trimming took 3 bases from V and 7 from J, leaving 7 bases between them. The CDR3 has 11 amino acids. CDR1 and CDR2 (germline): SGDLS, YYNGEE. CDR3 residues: CASSGDSEAFF. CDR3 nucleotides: TGTGCCAGCAGCGGAGACAGTGAAGCTTTCTTT.

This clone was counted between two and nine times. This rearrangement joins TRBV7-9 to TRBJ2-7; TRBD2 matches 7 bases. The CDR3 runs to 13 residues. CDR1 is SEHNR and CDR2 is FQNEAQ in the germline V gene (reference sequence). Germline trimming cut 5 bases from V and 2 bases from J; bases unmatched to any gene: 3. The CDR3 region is CASSQGLAYEQYF. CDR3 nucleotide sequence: TGTGCCAGCAGCCAAGGACTAGCCTACGAGCAGTACTTC.

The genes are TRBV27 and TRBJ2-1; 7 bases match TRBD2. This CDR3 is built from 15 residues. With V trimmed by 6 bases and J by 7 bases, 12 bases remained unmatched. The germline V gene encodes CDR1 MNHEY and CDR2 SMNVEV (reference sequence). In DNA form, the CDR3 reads TGTGCCAGCAGCCTGGGCCCCCCCGGGGGGAATGAGCAGTTCTTC. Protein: CASSLGPPGGNEQFF.

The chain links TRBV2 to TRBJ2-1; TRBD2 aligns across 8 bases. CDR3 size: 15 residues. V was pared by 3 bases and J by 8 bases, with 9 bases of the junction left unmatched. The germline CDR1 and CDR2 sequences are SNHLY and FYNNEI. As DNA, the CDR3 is TGTGCCAGCAGTGACATGACTAGCGTTGTCCATGAGCAGTTCTTC. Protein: CASSDMTSVVHEQFF. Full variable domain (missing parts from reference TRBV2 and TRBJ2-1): EPEVTQTPSHQVTQMGQEVILRCVPISNHLYFYWYRQILGQKVEFLVSFYNNEISEKSEIFDDQFSVERPDGSNFTLKIRSTKLEDSAMYFCASSDMTSVVHEQFFGPGTRLTVL.

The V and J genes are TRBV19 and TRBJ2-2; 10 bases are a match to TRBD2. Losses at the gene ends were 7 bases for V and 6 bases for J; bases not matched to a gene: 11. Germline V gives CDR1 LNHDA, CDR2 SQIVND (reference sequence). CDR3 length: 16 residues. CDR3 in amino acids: CASKLAAGGRPGELFF. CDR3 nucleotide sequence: TGTGCCAGTAAGCTGGCAGCGGGAGGGCGCCCCGGGGAGCTGTTTTTT.

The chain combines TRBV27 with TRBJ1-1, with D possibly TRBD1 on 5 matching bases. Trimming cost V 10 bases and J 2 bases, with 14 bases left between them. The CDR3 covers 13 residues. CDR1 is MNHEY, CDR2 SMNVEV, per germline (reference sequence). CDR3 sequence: CATSERGNTEAFF. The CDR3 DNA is TGTGCCACCTCTGAAAGGGGCAACACTGAAGCTTTCTTT.